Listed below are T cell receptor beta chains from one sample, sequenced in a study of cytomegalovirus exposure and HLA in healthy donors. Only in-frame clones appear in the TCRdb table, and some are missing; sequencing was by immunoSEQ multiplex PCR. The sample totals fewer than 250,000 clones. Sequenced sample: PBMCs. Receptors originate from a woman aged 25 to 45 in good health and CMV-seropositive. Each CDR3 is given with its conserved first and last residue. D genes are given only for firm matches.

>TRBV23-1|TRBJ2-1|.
CASSQSSGTGKPFF
TGCGCCAGCAGTCAATCTAGCGGGACAGGGAAACCGTTCTTC
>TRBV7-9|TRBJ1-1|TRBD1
CASSSNNRGREAFF
TGTGCCAGCAGCTCTAATAACAGGGGGCGGGAGGCTTTCTTT
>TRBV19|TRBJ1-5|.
CASSIRVEQLRDQPQHF
TGTGCCAGTAGTATACGGGTTGAACAACTGAGGGATCAGCCCCAGCATTTT
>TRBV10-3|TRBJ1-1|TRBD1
CAISELDRGNTEAFF
TGTGCCATCAGTGAATTGGACAGGGGAAACACTGAAGCTTTCTTT
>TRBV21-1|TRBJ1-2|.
CASSPHGPGQLYGYTF
TGTGCCAGCAGCCCCCATGGTCCGGGACAGCTATATGGCTACACCTTC
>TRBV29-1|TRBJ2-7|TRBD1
CSVRGGTGFYEQYF
TGCAGCGTGAGGGGTGGGACAGGGTTCTACGAGCAGTACTTC
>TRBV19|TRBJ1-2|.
CASSQGDGYTF
TGTGCCAGCAGCCAAGGGGATGGCTACACCTTC
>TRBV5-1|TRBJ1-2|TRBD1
CASSTQTGSSYTF
TGCGCCAGCAGCACGCAGACAGGGTCCAGCTACACCTTC
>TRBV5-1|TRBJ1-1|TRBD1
CASSGQGAYTEAFF
TGCGCCAGCAGCGGACAGGGGGCTTACACTGAAGCTTTCTTT
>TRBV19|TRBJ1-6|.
CASKTTSHSPLHF
TGTGCCAGTAAGACGACAAGTCATTCACCCCTCCACTTT
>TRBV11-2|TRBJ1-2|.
CASSLTPAGKGYTF
TGTGCCAGCAGCTTAACCCCAGCGGGGAAGGGCTACACCTTC
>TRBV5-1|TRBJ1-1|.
CASSLVEGPPEAFF
TGCGCCAGCAGCTTGGTTGAGGGTCCCCCTGAAGCTTTCTTT
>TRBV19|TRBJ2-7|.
CASSGGRANYEQYF
TGTGCCAGTAGTGGAGGGAGAGCAAACTACGAGCAGTACTTC
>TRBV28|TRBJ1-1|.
CASRLGGAWGEAFF
TGTGCCAGCAGACTGGGGGGGGCCTGGGGTGAAGCTTTCTTT
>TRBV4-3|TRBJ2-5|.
CASSLTAQETQYF
TGCGCCAGCAGCCTGACAGCCCAAGAGACCCAGTACTTC
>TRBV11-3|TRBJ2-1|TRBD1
CASSYGQGSYNEQFF
TGTGCCAGCAGCTATGGACAGGGGTCCTACAATGAGCAGTTCTTC
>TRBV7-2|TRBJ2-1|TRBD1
CASSDRDSSYNEQFF
TGTGCCAGCAGTGATAGGGACAGCTCCTACAATGAGCAGTTCTTC
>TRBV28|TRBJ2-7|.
CASRVAPRAYEQYF
TGTGCCAGCAGGGTAGCCCCGAGGGCCTACGAGCAGTACTTC
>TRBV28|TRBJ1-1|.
CASSPPVPEAFF
TGTGCCAGCTCCCCCCCGGTCCCTGAAGCTTTCTTT
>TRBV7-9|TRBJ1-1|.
CASSQSRGRGGNTEAFF
TGTGCCAGCAGCCAATCCCGAGGACGGGGAGGGAACACTGAAGCTTTCTTT
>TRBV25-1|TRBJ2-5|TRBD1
CASSDGRGIDRASETQYF
TGTGCCAGCAGTGACGGAAGGGGGATTGACAGGGCTAGCGAGACCCAGTACTTC
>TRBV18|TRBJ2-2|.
CASSPPEVGELFF
TGTGCCAGCTCACCACCGGAGGTGGGGGAGCTGTTTTTT
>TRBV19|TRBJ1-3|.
CASSSLSSGNTIYF
TGTGCCAGTAGTTCACTGAGCTCTGGAAACACCATATATTTT
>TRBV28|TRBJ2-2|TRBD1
CASSPGGANTGELFF
TGTGCCAGCAGTCCAGGGGGCGCGAACACCGGGGAGCTGTTTTTT
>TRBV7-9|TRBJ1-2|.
CASSLVRQGYGYTF
TGTGCCAGCAGCTTAGTCCGCCAGGGATATGGCTACACCTTC
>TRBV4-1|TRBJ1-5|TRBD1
CASSLGRGQGLNSNQPQHF
TGCGCCAGCAGCCTAGGGCGGGGACAGGGGCTCAATAGCAATCAGCCCCAGCATTTT
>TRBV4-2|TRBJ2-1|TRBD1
CASSPTGLGQSYNEQFF
TGTGCCAGCAGCCCAACGGGGTTGGGACAGAGCTACAATGAGCAGTTCTTC
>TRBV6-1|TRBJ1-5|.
CAIRSGGGQPQHF
TGTGCCATCCGCTCTGGGGGCGGGCAGCCCCAGCATTTT
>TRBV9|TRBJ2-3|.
CASSVGSGDTQYF
TGTGCCAGCAGCGTAGGGAGCGGTGATACGCAGTATTTT
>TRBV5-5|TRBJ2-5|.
CASSLLSGETQYF
TGTGCCAGCAGCTTGTTGTCAGGAGAGACCCAGTACTTC
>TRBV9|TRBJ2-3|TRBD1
CASSRRTGVSTDTQYF
TGTGCCAGCAGCAGAAGGACAGGGGTTAGCACAGATACGCAGTATTTT
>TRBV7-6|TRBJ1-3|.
CASSLVESSGNTIYF
TGTGCCAGCAGCTTAGTAGAGAGCTCTGGAAACACCATATATTTT
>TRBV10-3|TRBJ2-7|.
CAIRDTYEQYF
TGTGCCATCAGGGACACTTACGAGCAGTACTTC
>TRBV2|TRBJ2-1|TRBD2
CASLAVLSGGAGEQFF
TGTGCCAGCTTGGCCGTCCTTAGCGGGGGGGCAGGTGAGCAGTTCTTC